The sample holds many counts of the clone carrying this T cell receptor (beta chain). This specimen comes from a study of T cells in Graves' hyperthyroidism and ophthalmopathy. V was clipped by 5 bases and J by 2 bases, with 7 bases between them. Germline CDR1 is SGHTA and CDR2 is FQGNSA. There are 14 residues in the CDR3. Amplification targeted TCR beta CDR3 regions from RNA transcripts. The HTBI set primed first-round TCR CDR3 RT-PCR. TCRdb fed the multiplex PCR reads into MiXCR, producing one record per CDR3 protein. The data show some 600,000 distinct CDR3 sequences, with about 43% seen just once and just over 8% held by the top ten.

The origin of this receptor is a woman aged 18-29 years with Graves' hyperthyroidism. The sample was peripheral blood or thyroid tissue (not recorded which). The rearrangement uses TRBV7-2 and TRBJ2-6, with D possibly TRBD2 on 5 matching bases. DNA of the CDR3: TGTGCCAGCAGCCCGGGGACTGGGGCCAACGTCCTGACTTTC. Its translation is CASSPGTGANVLTF.